The 22 T cell receptor beta chains listed next were all sequenced from one sample in a study of CD8+CD57+ T cells in acquired aplastic anemia. The use of genomic DNA as template underpinned the TCR beta VDJ and CDR3 profiling. TCRdb recomputed calls from the reads with MiXCR, one row per CDR3 protein. The data show roughly 130,000 distinct CDR3 sequences, around 48% seen once. The sequenced material came from sorted CD4+, CD8+, or CD8+CD57+ T cells (not recorded which) from PBMCs. The receptors originated from a human donor in good health, serving as a control.

A few counts support this clonotype. J is TRBJ2-2 and V is TRBV10-3; D not resolved. The CDR3 is 14 residues long. V lost 5 bases to trimming and J lost 3 bases, with 10 bases between them. In germline, CDR1 is ENHRY, CDR2 SYGVKD. The CDR3 DNA follows: TGTGCCATCAGTTCACAACCGGACACCGGGGAGCTGTTTTTT. It is translated as CAISSQPDTGELFF.

This clonotype was counted once. J is TRBJ2-5 and V is TRBV29-1, with TRBD1 as a possible D gene (6 bases). Germline V gene data show CDR1 as SQVTM and CDR2 as ANQGSEA. Trimming cost V 5 bases and J 4 bases, with 8 bases left between them. This CDR3 is built from 11 residues. The CDR3 protein is CSVRGGETQYF. In nucleotides, the CDR3 is TGCAGCGTTAGAGGGGGAGAGACCCAGTACTTC. The variable domain in full, completed from reference TRBV29-1 and TRBJ2-5, reads SAVISQKPSRDICQRGTSLTIQCQVDSQVTMMFWYRQQPGQSLTLIATANQGSEATYESGFVIDKFPISRPNLTFSTLTVSNMSPEDSSIYLCSVRGGETQYFGPGTRLLVL.

The sample holds a few counts of this clonotype. The rearrangement links TRBV25-1 to TRBJ2-3; the match to TRBD1 covers 10 bases. The CDR3 is 16 residues long. V shed 4 bases and J 2 bases; nucleotides not matched to a gene: 6. Germline-derived CDR1 and CDR2 are MGHDK and SYGVNS. The CDR3 region has the DNA TGTGCCAGCAGTGCACAGACAGGGGGCCACACAGATACGCAGTATTTT. This codes for CASSAQTGGHTDTQYF.

To note about this clonotype: This likely comes from a read error, as the CDR3 has no conserved phenylalanine or tryptophan at its end. The chain links TRBV29-1 to TRBJ1-2; 9 bases align to TRBD1. Germline V gene sequence: CDR1 SQVTM, CDR2 ANQGSEA. The CDR3 runs 13 residues. The CDR3 DNA reads TGTAGCGCAGTCCGACAGGGGGAATATGGCTACACCCTC. Translated: CSAVRQGEYGYTL.

This clonotype was counted only a few times. J is TRBJ1-2 and V is TRBV11-2; D gene uncertain. The CDR3 spans 14 residues. Trimming took 3 bases from V and 0 from J, leaving 8 bases between them. Germline CDR1 and CDR2: SGHAT and FQNNGV. The CDR3 bases are TGTGCCAGCAGCTTCTTATGTGCTAACTATGGCTACACCTTC. The encoded protein is CASSFLCANYGYTF.

This clonotype appeared many times. The rearrangement joins TRBV29-1 to TRBJ1-3; D unresolved. Trimming took 5 bases from V and 0 from J, leaving 8 bases between them. The CDR3 has 13 residues. CDR1 and CDR2 (germline): SQVTM, ANQGSEA. In DNA, the CDR3 is TGCAGCGTTATGGCAACCTCTGGAAACACCATATATTTT. Its protein product is CSVMATSGNTIYF.

This rearrangement joins TRBV19 to TRBJ1-1; 7 bases line up with TRBD1. Germline assignment: CDR1 LNHDA and CDR2 SQIVND (reference sequence). The CDR3 is made up of 14 amino acids. With V trimmed by 4 bases and J by 4 bases, 6 bases remained unmatched. The CDR3 DNA follows: TGTGCCAGTAGTACCTACCCAGGGGGCACTGAAGCTTTCTTT. It encodes CASSTYPGGTEAFF.

This clonotype was counted ten times or more. The chain employs TRBV6-1 and TRBJ1-2, with D unresolved. In germline, CDR1 is MNHNS, CDR2 SASEGT. V gave up 8 bases and J gave up 6 bases, with 16 bases separating them. CDR3 length equals 13 residues. The chain's CDR3 is CASRRGREDGYTF. The CDR3 nucleotides are TGTGCCAGCCGAAGAGGTAGGGAGGATGGCTACACCTTC.

The CDR3 here is CASSKFGTDSYEQYF. The DNA for the CDR3 is TGTGCCAGTAGTAAATTCGGGACGGACTCCTACGAGCAGTACTTC. The chain joins TRBV19 to TRBJ2-7; D might be TRBD1 or TRBD2, each matching 5 bases. Per germline, CDR1 LNHDA and CDR2 SQIVND (reference sequence). The CDR3 loop spans 15 amino acids. The V end lost 4 bases, the J end lost 0 bases, and 13 bases lay between the germline ends.

This clonotype was counted a few times. CDR3 protein: CASSYDRTGGGWGSPLHF. The CDR3 DNA reads TGTGCCAGCAGTTACGACCGGACAGGCGGAGGTTGGGGTTCACCCCTCCACTTT. The chain couples TRBV6-2 or TRBV6-3 to TRBJ1-6; 7 bases are a match to TRBD1. Trimming removed 2 bases from V and 9 bases from J; junction bases left unmatched: 16. This CDR3 has 18 amino acids. Germline-derived CDR1 and CDR2 are MNHEY and SVGEGT.

This clonotype has a count of ten or more. The chain couples TRBV7-2 to TRBJ1-3; TRBD1 matches at 7 bases. This CDR3 region has 16 residues. Germline V lookup: CDR1 SGHTA, CDR2 FQGNSA. Losses at the gene ends were 5 bases for V and 7 bases for J; bases not matched to a gene: 14. The CDR3 spells CASSPGGVPLLNTIYF. The CDR3, as DNA: TGTGCCAGCAGCCCAGGGGGGGTCCCGCTATTGAACACCATATATTTT.

This clonotype was seen at least ten times. The CDR3 here is CSAPRDPNWDTEAFF. The DNA of the CDR3 is TGCAGTGCTCCTCGAGACCCCAACTGGGACACTGAAGCTTTCTTT. The chain employs TRBV20-1 and TRBJ1-1; D uncertain. Germline V gives CDR1 DFQATT, CDR2 SNEGSKA (reference sequence). The germline V and J ends were trimmed by 5 bases and 3 bases, with 19 bases remaining between them. The CDR3 length is 15 residues.

V and J are TRBV2 and TRBJ2-1, with 10 positions matching TRBD1. Germline trimming cut 7 bases from V and 4 bases from J; bases unmatched to any gene: 4. The CDR3 has 14 residues. Germline loops: CDR1 SNHLY, CDR2 FYNNEI. This CDR3 is CASMGGQGYNEQFF. The CDR3 nucleotides are TGTGCCAGCATGGGGGGACAGGGGTACAATGAGCAGTTCTTC.

This chain uses TRBV5-1 with TRBJ1-2, with a possible D match to TRBD1 (5 bases). V dropped 4 bases and J dropped 2 bases, with 12 bases sitting between them. Per the germline V gene, CDR1 is SGHRS and CDR2 is YFSETQ. This CDR3 is 14 amino acids long. CDR3 DNA: TGCGCCAGCAGCCTATCGGGGGGAAACTATGGCTACACCTTC. Translation: CASSLSGGNYGYTF.

The rearrangement links TRBV24-1 to TRBJ2-1; the D gene is possibly TRBD1 (6 bases). This CDR3 has 15 amino acids. Between the trimmed V and J ends, which lost 4 bases and 7 bases, there was a span of 16 bases. CDR1 is KGHDR and CDR2 is SFDVKD in the germline V gene. CDR3: CATSDSLGQRNEQFF. The CDR3 nucleotides read TGTGCCACCAGTGACTCCCTCGGACAGCGAAATGAGCAGTTCTTC.

This clonotype has more than one count but fewer than ten. Given the absence of the conserved phenylalanine or tryptophan at the CDR3 end, a read error is likely. The chain uses TRBV20-1 and TRBJ2-5; TRBD2 matches 8 bases. The CDR3 is 14 amino acids. Germline assignment: CDR1 DFQATT and CDR2 SNEGSKA (reference sequence). After removal of 5 bases from V and 2 bases from J, the junction contained 7 bases not matched to a gene. The CDR3 DNA is TGCAGTGCTGGGGTTAGCGGGGCACAAGAGACCCAGTACCTC. Encoded protein: CSAGVSGAQETQYL.

The chain employs TRBV29-1 and TRBJ2-3, with 9 bases fitting TRBD1. Germline CDR1 and CDR2: SQVTM and ANQGSEA. The CDR3 has 14 amino acids. Trimming removed 6 bases from V and 5 bases from J; junction bases left unmatched: 9. The CDR3 reads CSVQAGTGLDTQYF. DNA of the CDR3: TGCAGCGTCCAGGCCGGGACAGGGCTAGATACGCAGTATTTT.

The chain recombines TRBV15 with TRBJ2-1; possibly TRBD1 or TRBD2 for D (6 bases each). The V end lost 1 base, the J end lost 9 bases, and 13 bases lay between the germline ends. CDR3 size: 14 residues. Germline CDR1 LNHNV, CDR2 YYDKDF (reference sequence). CDR3 in DNA: TGTGCCACCAGCAGAGGCGGGGCAGGGGTTGAGCAGTTCTTC. It translates to CATSRGGAGVEQFF.

This clonotype appeared a single time. This chain joins TRBV2 and TRBJ2-7; D is possibly TRBD1 or TRBD2 (5 bases each). Per the germline V gene, CDR1 is SNHLY and CDR2 is FYNNEI. V gave up 7 bases and J gave up 3 bases, with 13 bases separating them. This CDR3 spans 13 amino acids. The DNA of the CDR3 is TGTGCCAGCATCGGGGCCAGCGGCTACGAGCAGTACTTC. Its translation is CASIGASGYEQYF.

CDR3 sequence (DNA): TGCGCCAGCAGCCTACGCCTGGGGGCGGGACAGGGCTACGAGCAGTACTTC. Amino acid sequence: CASSLRLGAGQGYEQYF. This chain connects TRBV4-3 to TRBJ2-7; 9 bases map to TRBD1. This CDR3 comprises 17 residues. Germline loops: CDR1 LGHNA, CDR2 YSLEER. After removal of 4 bases from V and 3 bases from J, the junction contained 13 bases not matched to a gene.

The table lists this clonotype with a few counts. The rearrangement links TRBV15 to TRBJ1-1; 7 bases align to TRBD1. With V trimmed by 3 bases and J by 3 bases, 4 bases remained unmatched. The germline gives CDR1 LNHNV, CDR2 YYDKDF (reference sequence). CDR3 length equals 14 residues. CDR3 DNA: TGTGCCACCAGCAGGCGACAGGGCGACACTGAAGCTTTCTTT. The encoded protein is CATSRRQGDTEAFF.

This clonotype was seen at least ten times. The chain uses TRBV5-1 and TRBJ2-3; 7 nucleotides align to TRBD2. Germline lookup yields CDR1 SGHRS and CDR2 YFSETQ. CDR3 length equals 16 residues. The V and J ends lost 0 bases and 4 bases, in that order; junction bases with no gene match: 8. The CDR3 DNA is TGCGCCAGCAGCTTGGAACCCGGGGGGTGGGCAGATACGCAGTATTTT. As protein: CASSLEPGGWADTQYF. The full variable domain, with the rest looked up from reference TRBV5-1 and TRBJ2-3, is KAGVTQTPRYLIKTRGQQVTLSCSPISGHRSVSWYQQTPGQGLQFLFEYFSETQRNKGNFPGRFSGRQFSNSRSEMNVSTLELGDSALYLCASSLEPGGWADTQYFGPGTRLTVL.